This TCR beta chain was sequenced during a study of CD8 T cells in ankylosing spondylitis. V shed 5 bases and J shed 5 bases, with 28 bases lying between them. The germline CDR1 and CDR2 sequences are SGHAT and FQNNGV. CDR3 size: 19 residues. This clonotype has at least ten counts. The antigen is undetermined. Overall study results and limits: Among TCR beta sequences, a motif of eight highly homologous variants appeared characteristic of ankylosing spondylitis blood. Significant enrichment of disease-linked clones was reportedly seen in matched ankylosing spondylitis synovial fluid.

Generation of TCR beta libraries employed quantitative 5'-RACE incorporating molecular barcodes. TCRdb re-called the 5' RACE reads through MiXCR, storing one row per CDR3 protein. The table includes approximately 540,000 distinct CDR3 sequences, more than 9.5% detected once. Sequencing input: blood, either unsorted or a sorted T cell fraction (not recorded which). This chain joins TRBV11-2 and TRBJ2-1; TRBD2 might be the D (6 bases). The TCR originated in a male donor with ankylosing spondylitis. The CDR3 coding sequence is TGTGCCAGCAGCCGGAGGCCGACCCCGGGGCTAGCGCGAAACAATGAGCAGTTCTTC. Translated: CASSRRPTPGLARNNEQFF.